Presented here are 13 T cell receptor beta chains from one specimen sequenced in a study of regulatory T cells in long-lasting Graves disease. Construction of TCR beta libraries relied on iRepertoire HTBI primers and on Arm-PCR targeting CDR3 regions. Via MiXCR, TCRdb re-called the multiplex PCR reads, giving one row per CDR3 protein. The repertoire holds roughly 500,000 distinct CDR3 sequences, 13% seen once, with 10% in the top ten. Time point described: newly diagnosed GD, antithyroid drugs for less than 3 months. TCR sequences were obtained from RNA taken from PBMCs. This sample was shared with a second study, whose subject was T cells in Graves' hyperthyroidism and ophthalmopathy.

Sequenced material: peripheral blood mononuclear cells (PBMCs), taken at new diagnosis, from a patient treated with antithyroid drugs. Source of these receptors: a man younger than 40 with Graves disease.

This clonotype was found many times. CDR3 nucleotide sequence: TGTGCCAGCATGAGGACTTACCCCTACGAGCAGTACTTC. It yields the protein CASMRTYPYEQYF. The rearrangement joins TRBV2 to TRBJ2-7; possible D gene TRBD2, 5 bases. The V end lost 7 bases, the J end lost 2 bases, and 12 bases lay between the germline ends. The CDR3 is 13 amino acids. The germline CDR1 and CDR2 sequences are SNHLY and FYNNEI.

This clonotype has at least ten counts. The V gene is TRBV5-1, the J gene TRBJ2-3; TRBD2 agrees at 7 bases. With V trimmed by 4 bases and J by 4 bases, 9 bases remained unmatched. This CDR3 region has 15 residues. The germline CDR1 and CDR2 sequences are SGHRS and YFSETQ. The CDR3 DNA reads TGCGCCAGCAGCCGGGAGGCTAGGCCGGCAGATACGCAGTATTTT. This gives the protein CASSREARPADTQYF.

The table lists this clonotype with many counts. V usage is TRBV2 and J usage is TRBJ2-1, with 8 bases that match TRBD2. Germline CDR1 reads SNHLY; CDR2 reads FYNNEI. Unmatched junction bases numbered 7, after V lost 2 bases and J lost 1 base. There are 17 residues in the CDR3. The CDR3 region has the DNA TGTGCCAGCAGTGAACCCTCTAGCGGGTCATCCTACAATGAGCAGTTCTTC. Translated: CASSEPSSGSSYNEQFF.

This clonotype has a count of ten or more. J is TRBJ2-1 and V is TRBV7-2; D is unresolved. This CDR3 comprises 15 residues. Trimming stripped 5 bases from V and 0 bases from J, with 11 bases between. CDR1 and CDR2 from the germline V gene are SGHTA and FQGNSA. CDR3 protein: CASSRTISSYNEQFF. The CDR3 DNA follows: TGTGCCAGCAGCCGTACTATTAGCTCCTACAATGAGCAGTTCTTC.

This clonotype was detected once. The genes are TRBV5-1 and TRBJ1-4; tentatively, D is TRBD1 (6 bases). CDR3 length: 15 amino acids. In germline, CDR1 is SGHRS, CDR2 YFSETQ. Between the trimmed V and J ends, which lost 0 bases and 4 bases, there was a span of 10 bases. The CDR3 sequence: CASSLDGQINEKLFF. The DNA of the CDR3 is TGCGCCAGCAGCTTGGACGGACAGATTAATGAAAAACTGTTTTTT.

This clonotype occurred many times. The chain links TRBV29-1 to TRBJ2-1; D is unclear. The CDR3 extends over 14 amino acids. V gave up 1 base and J gave up 5 bases, with 12 bases separating them. The germline V gene encodes CDR1 SQVTM and CDR2 ANQGSEA. The CDR3 nucleotides are TGCAGCGTTGAAGGGCTGGCGAACCACAATGAGCAGTTCTTC. It encodes CSVEGLANHNEQFF.

The chain links TRBV20-1 to TRBJ2-7; TRBD1 or TRBD2 may be the D gene (5 bases each). CDR3 size: 15 residues. The ends were cut back, 5 bases at V and 5 bases at J, with 22 bases in the middle. Germline V CDR1 and CDR2: DFQATT, SNEGSKA (reference sequence). The CDR3 bases are TGCAGTGCTCCGACCTACCGGGACGGCGGACACGAGCAGTACTTC. Protein: CSAPTYRDGGHEQYF.

This clonotype was observed many times. The rearrangement links TRBV6-1 to TRBJ2-2; no definite D call. The CDR3 totals 15 residues. Germline values: CDR1 MNHNS, CDR2 SASEGT. V shed 0 bases and J shed 4 bases, with 9 bases lying between them. CDR3 region: CASSEALTITGELFF. CDR3 nucleotides: TGTGCCAGCAGTGAAGCGCTTACCATCACCGGGGAGCTGTTTTTT.

This clonotype was counted many times. V gene TRBV11-2 combines with J gene TRBJ2-3, with D possibly being TRBD1 or TRBD2 (5 bases each). Germline CDR1 reads SGHAT; CDR2 reads FQNNGV. V shed 5 bases and J shed 2 bases, with 14 bases lying between them. This CDR3 is built from 15 residues. Written as DNA, the CDR3 is TGTGCCAGCAGCCCAGAGGGCAGGGTCACAGATACGCAGTATTTT. Protein sequence: CASSPEGRVTDTQYF.

There are many counts of this clonotype. CDR3 residues: CASSPTGDNGYTF. CDR3 nucleotide sequence: TGTGCCAGCAGTCCCACAGGGGACAATGGCTACACCTTC. The chain combines TRBV7-9 with TRBJ1-2; the match to TRBD1 covers 7 bases. The germline CDR1 and CDR2 sequences are SEHNR and FQNEAQ (reference sequence). This CDR3 comprises 13 residues. V shed 6 bases and J 6 bases; nucleotides not matched to a gene: 7.

The genes are TRBV11-2 and TRBJ1-2, with 7 nucleotides matching TRBD1. CDR3 length: 15 residues. Trimming at V came to 0 bases and at J to 8 bases, leaving 9 bases not matched to a gene. Germline values: CDR1 SGHAT, CDR2 FQNNGV. The CDR3 spells CASSLDRRQGVGYTF. The CDR3 DNA reads as TGTGCCAGCAGCTTAGATAGGCGGCAGGGGGTAGGCTACACCTTC.

In the case of this clonotype: This could be a read error, since a much larger clone is one nucleotide away. The chain links TRBV29-1 to TRBJ2-2; the match to TRBD2 covers 7 bases. This CDR3 spans 16 amino acids. Trimming removed 4 bases from V and 10 bases from J; junction bases left unmatched: 18. Germline V CDR1 and CDR2: SQVTM, ANQGSEA. The CDR3 DNA is TGCAGCGTTGCCTTCCCGTCTAGCGGCATGGTCGAGGAGCTGTTTTTT. Translated: CSVAFPSSGMVEELFF.

V is TRBV5-1 and J is TRBJ2-1; TRBD1 matches 11 bases. Per germline, CDR1 SGHRS and CDR2 YFSETQ. CDR3 length: 15 residues. The V and J ends lost 5 bases and 8 bases, in that order; junction bases with no gene match: 9. CDR3 sequence reads: CASSPGTGGYHEQFF. The CDR3 DNA follows: TGCGCCAGCAGTCCCGGGACAGGGGGGTACCATGAGCAGTTCTTC.